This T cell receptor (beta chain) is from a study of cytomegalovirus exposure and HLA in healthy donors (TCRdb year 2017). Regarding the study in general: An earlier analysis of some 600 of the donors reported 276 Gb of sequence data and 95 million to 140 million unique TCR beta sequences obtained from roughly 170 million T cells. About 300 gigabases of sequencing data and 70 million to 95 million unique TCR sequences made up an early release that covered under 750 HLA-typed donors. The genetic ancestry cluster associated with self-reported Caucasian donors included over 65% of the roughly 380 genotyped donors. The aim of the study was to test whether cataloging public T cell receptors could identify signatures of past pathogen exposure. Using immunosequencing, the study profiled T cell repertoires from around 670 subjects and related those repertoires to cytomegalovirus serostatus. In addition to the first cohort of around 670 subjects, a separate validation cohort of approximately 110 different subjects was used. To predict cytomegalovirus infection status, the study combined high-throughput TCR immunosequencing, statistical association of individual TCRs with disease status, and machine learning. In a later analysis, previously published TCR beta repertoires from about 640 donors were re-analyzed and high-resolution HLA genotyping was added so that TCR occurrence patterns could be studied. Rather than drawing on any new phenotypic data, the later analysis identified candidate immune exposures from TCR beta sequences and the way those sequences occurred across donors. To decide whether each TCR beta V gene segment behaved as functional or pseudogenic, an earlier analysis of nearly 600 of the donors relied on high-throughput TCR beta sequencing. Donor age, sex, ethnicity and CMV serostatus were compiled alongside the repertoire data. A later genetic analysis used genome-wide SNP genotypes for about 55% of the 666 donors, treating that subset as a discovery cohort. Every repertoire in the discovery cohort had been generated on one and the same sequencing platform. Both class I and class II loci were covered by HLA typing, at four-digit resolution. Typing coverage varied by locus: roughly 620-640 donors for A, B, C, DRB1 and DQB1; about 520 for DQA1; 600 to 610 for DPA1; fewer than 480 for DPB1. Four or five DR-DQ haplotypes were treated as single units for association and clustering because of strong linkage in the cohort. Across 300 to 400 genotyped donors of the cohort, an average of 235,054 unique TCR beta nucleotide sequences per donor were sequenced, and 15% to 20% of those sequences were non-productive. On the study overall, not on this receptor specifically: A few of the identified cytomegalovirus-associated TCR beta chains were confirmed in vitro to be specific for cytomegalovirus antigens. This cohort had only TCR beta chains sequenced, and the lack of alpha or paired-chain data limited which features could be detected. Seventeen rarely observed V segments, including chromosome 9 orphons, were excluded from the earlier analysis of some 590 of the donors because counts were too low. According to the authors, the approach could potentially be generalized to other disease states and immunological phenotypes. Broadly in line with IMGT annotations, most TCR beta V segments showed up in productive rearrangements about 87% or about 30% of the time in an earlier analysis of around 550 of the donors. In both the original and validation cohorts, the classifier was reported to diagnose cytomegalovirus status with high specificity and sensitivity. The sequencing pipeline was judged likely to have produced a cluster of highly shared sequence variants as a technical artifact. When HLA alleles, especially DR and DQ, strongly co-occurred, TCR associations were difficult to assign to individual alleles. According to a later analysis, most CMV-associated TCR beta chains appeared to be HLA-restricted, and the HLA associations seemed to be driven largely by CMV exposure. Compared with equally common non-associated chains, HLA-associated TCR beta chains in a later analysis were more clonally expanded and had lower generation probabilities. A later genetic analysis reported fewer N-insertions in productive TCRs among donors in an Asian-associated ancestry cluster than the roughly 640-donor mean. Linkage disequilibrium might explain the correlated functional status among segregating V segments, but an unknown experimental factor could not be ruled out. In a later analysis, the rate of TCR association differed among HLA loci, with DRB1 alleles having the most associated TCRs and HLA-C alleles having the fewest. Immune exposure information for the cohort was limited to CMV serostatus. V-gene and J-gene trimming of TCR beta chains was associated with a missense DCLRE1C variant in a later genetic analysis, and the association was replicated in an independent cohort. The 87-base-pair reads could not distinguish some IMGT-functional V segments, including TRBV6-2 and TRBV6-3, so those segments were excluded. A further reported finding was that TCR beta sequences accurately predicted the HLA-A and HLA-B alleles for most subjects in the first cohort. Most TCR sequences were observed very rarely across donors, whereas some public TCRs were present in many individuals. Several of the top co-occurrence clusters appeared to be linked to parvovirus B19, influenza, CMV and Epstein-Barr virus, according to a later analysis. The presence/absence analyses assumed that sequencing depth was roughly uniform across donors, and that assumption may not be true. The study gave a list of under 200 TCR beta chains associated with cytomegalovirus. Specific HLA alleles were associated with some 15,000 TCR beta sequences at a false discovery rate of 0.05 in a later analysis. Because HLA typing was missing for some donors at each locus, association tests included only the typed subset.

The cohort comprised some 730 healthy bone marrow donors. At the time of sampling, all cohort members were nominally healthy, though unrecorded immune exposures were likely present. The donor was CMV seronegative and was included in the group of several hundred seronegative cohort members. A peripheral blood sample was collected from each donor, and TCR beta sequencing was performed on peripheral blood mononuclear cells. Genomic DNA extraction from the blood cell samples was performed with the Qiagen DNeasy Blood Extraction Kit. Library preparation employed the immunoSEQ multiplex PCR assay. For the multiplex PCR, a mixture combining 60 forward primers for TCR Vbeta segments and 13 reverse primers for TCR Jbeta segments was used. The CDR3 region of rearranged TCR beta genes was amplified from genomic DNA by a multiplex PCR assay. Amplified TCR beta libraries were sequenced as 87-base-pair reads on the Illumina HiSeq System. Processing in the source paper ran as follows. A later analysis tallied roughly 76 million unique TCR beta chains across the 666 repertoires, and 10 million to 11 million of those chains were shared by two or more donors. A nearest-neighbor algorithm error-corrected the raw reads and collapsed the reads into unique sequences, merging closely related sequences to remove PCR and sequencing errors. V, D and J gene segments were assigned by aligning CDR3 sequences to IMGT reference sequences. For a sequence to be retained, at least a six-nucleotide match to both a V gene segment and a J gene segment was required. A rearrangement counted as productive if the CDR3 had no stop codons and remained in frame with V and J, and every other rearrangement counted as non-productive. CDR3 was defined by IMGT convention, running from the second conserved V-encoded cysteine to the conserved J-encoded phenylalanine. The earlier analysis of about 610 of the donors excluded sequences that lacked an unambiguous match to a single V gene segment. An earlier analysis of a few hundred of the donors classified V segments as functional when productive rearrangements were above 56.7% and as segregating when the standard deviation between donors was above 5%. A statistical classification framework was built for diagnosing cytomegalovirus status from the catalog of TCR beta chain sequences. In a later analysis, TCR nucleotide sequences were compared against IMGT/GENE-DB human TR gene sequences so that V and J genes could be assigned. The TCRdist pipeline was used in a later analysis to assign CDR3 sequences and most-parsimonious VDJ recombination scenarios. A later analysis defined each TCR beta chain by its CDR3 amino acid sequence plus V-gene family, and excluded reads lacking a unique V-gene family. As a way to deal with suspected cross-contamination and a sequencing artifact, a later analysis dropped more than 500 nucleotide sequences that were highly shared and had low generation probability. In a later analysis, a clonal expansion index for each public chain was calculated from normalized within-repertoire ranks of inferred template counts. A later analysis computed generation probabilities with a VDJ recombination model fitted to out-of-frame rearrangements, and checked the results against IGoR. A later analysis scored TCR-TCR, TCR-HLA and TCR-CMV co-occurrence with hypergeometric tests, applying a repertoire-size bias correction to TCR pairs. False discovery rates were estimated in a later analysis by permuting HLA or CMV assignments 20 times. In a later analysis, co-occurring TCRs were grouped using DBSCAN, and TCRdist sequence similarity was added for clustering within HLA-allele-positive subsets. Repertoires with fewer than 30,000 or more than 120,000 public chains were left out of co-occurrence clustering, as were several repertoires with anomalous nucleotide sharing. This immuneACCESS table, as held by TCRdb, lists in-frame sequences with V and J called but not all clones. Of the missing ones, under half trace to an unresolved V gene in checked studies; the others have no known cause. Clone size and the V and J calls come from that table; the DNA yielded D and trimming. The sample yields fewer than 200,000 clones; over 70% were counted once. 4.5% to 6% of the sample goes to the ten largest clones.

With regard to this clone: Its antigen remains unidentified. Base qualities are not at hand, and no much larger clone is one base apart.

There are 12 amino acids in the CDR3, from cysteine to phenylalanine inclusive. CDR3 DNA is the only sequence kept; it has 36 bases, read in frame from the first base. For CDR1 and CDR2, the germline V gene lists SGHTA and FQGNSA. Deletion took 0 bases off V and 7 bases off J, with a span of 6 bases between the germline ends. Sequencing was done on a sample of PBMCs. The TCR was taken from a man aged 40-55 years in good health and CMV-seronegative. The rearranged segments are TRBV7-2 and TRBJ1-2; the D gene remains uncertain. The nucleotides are TGTGCCAGCAGCTTAGCCGCGATTGGCTACACCTTC. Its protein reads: CASSLAAIGYTF.